This TCR beta chain is drawn from a study of T cell responses to AZD1222 COVID-19 vaccine. Points from the study as a whole: Spike-specific TCR breadth and depth both grew after two AZD1222 doses.

As to this clone: Its target is unknown.

The J segment lost 9 bases and the V segment lost 5 bases, leaving 23 bases of the junction unmatched. Germline V gene lookup returns CDR1 SGHAT and CDR2 FQNNGV. This CDR3 has 18 residues. Some clones are missing from TCRdb's copy, which holds only in-frame ones; the method was immunoSEQ multiplex PCR. The sample contains some 150,000 clones, 85% to 95% of which appear only once. This chain links TRBV11-2 with TRBJ2-7, with 9 bases aligning to TRBD2. The sequencing used peripheral blood, collected on day 0 of MenACWY control vaccination. The receptor was derived from an adult in good health. The CDR3 nucleotides are TGTGCCAGCAGCCCCTTTAATAGCGGGAGTCTCTCACGCCGTGGGCAGTACTTC. This sequence encodes CASSPFNSGSLSRRGQYF.